One T cell receptor beta chain is described in this entry. The data are from a study of shared clonotypes between healthy human individuals. For sorted subsets, 150 to 200 ng DNA per replicate equaled about 30,000 T cell genomes. Generated by immunoSEQ multiplex PCR, the TCRdb table keeps only in-frame clones and is missing some. This sample has about 1.5 million clones; roughly 98% occur once, and the top ten carry 0.4% to 0.55%. V lost 7 bases, J lost 4 bases, and 16 bases lay in between. The germline V gene encodes CDR1 SNHLY and CDR2 FYNNEI. The CDR3 runs 14 residues. The sequenced sample was naive CD4+ T cells sorted from blood. As to subset: CD45RA+ positively selected. The V call is TRBV2, the J call TRBJ1-1; possibly TRBD1 for D (5 bases). This receptor was identified in a man aged 30 to 39 in good health. The CDR3 protein is CASTEGRLTTEAFF. The CDR3 bases are TGTGCCAGCACGGAGGGACGGTTGACCACTGAAGCTTTCTTT.